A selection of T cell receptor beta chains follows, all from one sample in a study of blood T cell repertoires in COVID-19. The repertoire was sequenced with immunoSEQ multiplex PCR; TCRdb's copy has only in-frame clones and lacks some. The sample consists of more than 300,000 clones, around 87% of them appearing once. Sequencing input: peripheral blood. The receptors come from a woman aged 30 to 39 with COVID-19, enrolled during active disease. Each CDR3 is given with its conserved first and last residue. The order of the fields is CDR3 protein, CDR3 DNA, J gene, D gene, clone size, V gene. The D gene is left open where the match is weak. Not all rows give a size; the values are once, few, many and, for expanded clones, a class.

CDR3 protein: CASRGTGVGTGELFF
CDR3 DNA: TGTGCCAGCAGAGGGACAGGGGTCGGCACCGGGGAGCTGTTTTTT
J gene: TRBJ2-2
D gene: TRBD1
clone size: .
V gene: TRBV9

CDR3 protein: CASSLTGGANEKLFF
CDR3 DNA: TGTGCCAGCAGTTTAACAGGGGGAGCTAATGAAAAACTGTTTTTT
J gene: TRBJ1-4
D gene: TRBD1
clone size: .
V gene: TRBV28

CDR3 protein: CASSAGLPGELFF
CDR3 DNA: TGTGCCAGCAGCGCAGGACTGCCCGGGGAGCTGTTTTTT
J gene: TRBJ2-2
D gene: .
clone size: .
V gene: TRBV7-8

CDR3 protein: CASSPVVPPDTQYF
CDR3 DNA: TGTGCCAGCAGTCCAGTGGTTCCCCCCGATACGCAGTATTTT
J gene: TRBJ2-3
D gene: .
clone size: .
V gene: TRBV2

CDR3 protein: CASSTGTSGQETQYF
CDR3 DNA: TGTGCCAGTTCTACCGGGACTAGCGGGCAAGAGACCCAGTACTTC
J gene: TRBJ2-5
D gene: TRBD2
clone size: .
V gene: TRBV19

CDR3 protein: CASSWDSSQPQHF
CDR3 DNA: TGTGCCAGCAGCTGGGACTCCTCGCAGCCCCAGCATTTT
J gene: TRBJ1-5
D gene: .
clone size: .
V gene: TRBV6-5

CDR3 protein: CASSMSGGSLYNEQFF
CDR3 DNA: TGTGCCAGTAGTATGTCTGGCGGGAGCTTATACAATGAGCAGTTCTTC
J gene: TRBJ2-1
D gene: TRBD2
clone size: .
V gene: TRBV19

CDR3 protein: CASGEQGPNEKLFF
CDR3 DNA: TGTGCCAGCGGAGAACAGGGGCCTAATGAAAAACTGTTTTTT
J gene: TRBJ1-4
D gene: TRBD1
clone size: .
V gene: TRBV18

CDR3 protein: CALREGYNQPQHF
CDR3 DNA: TGTGCCCTCAGGGAAGGGTACAATCAGCCCCAGCATTTT
J gene: TRBJ1-5
D gene: .
clone size: .
V gene: TRBV5-4

CDR3 protein: CASSRRGLAGTEAFF
CDR3 DNA: TGTGCCAGCAGTAGGCGGGGGCTCGCGGGCACTGAAGCTTTCTTT
J gene: TRBJ1-1
D gene: .
clone size: once
V gene: TRBV28

CDR3 protein: CSASVGGRYYEQYF
CDR3 DNA: TGCAGTGCTAGTGTCGGCGGGAGATACTACGAGCAGTACTTC
J gene: TRBJ2-7
D gene: TRBD2
clone size: .
V gene: TRBV20-1

CDR3 protein: CASTPGQFTYEQYF
CDR3 DNA: TGTGCCAGCACCCCGGGACAGTTTACCTACGAGCAGTACTTC
J gene: TRBJ2-7
D gene: TRBD1
clone size: .
V gene: TRBV28

CDR3 protein: CAWRQGSGYGYTF
CDR3 DNA: TGTGCCTGGAGACAGGGAAGTGGCTATGGCTACACCTTC
J gene: TRBJ1-2
D gene: .
clone size: .
V gene: TRBV30

CDR3 protein: CASSIGTFVSYEQYF
CDR3 DNA: TGTGCCAGTAGTATAGGGACTTTCGTCTCCTACGAGCAGTACTTC
J gene: TRBJ2-7
D gene: .
clone size: .
V gene: TRBV19

CDR3 protein: CASSSWTGRGNTIYF
CDR3 DNA: TGTGCCAGCAGCTCCTGGACAGGGCGGGGAAACACCATATATTTT
J gene: TRBJ1-3
D gene: TRBD1
clone size: .
V gene: TRBV5-4

CDR3 protein: CATSDPGQGPGYTF
CDR3 DNA: TGTGCCACCAGTGACCCCGGACAGGGCCCTGGCTACACCTTC
J gene: TRBJ1-2
D gene: TRBD1
clone size: once
V gene: TRBV24-1

CDR3 protein: CASSYQAQETQYF
CDR3 DNA: TGTGCCAGCAGTTACCAGGCCCAAGAGACCCAGTACTTC
J gene: TRBJ2-5
D gene: .
clone size: .
V gene: TRBV6-5

CDR3 protein: CASSSQRAGKYEQYF
CDR3 DNA: TGCGCCAGCAGCTCCCAGCGCGCAGGGAAGTACGAGCAGTACTTC
J gene: TRBJ2-7
D gene: .
clone size: .
V gene: TRBV5-1

CDR3 protein: CASSRTIRGGNTIYF
CDR3 DNA: TGTGCCAGCAGCCGCACGATTCGAGGGGGAAACACCATATATTTT
J gene: TRBJ1-3
D gene: .
clone size: .
V gene: TRBV6-5

CDR3 protein: CASSFRPGNNSPLHF
CDR3 DNA: TGTGCCAGCAGCTTTCGGCCGGGAAATAACTCACCCCTCCACTTT
J gene: TRBJ1-6
D gene: .
clone size: few
V gene: TRBV5-6